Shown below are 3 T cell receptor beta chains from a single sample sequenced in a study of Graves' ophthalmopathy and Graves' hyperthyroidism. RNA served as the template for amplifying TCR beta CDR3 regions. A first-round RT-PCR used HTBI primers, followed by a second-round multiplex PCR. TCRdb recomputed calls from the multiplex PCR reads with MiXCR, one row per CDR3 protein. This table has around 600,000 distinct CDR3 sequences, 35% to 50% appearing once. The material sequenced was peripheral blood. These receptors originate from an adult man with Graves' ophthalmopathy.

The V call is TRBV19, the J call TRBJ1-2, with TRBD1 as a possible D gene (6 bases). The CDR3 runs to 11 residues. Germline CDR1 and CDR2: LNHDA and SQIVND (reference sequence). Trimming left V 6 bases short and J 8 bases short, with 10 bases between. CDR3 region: CASSPDSGYTF. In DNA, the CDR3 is TGTGCCAGTAGCCCGGACAGCGGCTACACCTTC.

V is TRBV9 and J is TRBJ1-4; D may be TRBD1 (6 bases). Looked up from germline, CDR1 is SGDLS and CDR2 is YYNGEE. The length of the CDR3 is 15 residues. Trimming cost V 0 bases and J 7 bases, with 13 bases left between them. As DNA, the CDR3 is TGTGCCAGCAGCGTAGAGACAGGTCTCACTGAAAAACTGTTTTTT. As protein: CASSVETGLTEKLFF.

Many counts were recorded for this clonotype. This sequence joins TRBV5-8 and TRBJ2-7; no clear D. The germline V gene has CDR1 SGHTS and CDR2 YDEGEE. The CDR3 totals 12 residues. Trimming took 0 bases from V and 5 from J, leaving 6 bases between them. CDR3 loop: CASSLVTNEQYF. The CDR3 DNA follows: TGTGCCAGCAGCTTGGTCACCAACGAGCAGTACTTC.